Below, one T cell receptor (beta chain) is given with its context. Authors' analysis steps: Reference gene primer amplification gave estimated nucleated cell counts. Using immunoSEQ multiplex PCR, the repertoire was profiled, and TCRdb retains in-frame clones only, with some absent. V and J calls and clone size come straight from that table; D and trimming were deduced from the DNA. The sample shows around 19,000 clones, around 87% of them seen only once. The record originates from a study of blood T cell repertoires in COVID-19. The wider study: The United States, Italy and Spain were the sources of the acute and convalescent COVID-19 samples. Sources were T cells, B-cell-depleted T cells, or PBMCs; the material itself was cDNA or gDNA.

The CDR3 contains 13 residues. Unmatched junction bases numbered 7, after V lost 3 bases and J lost 7 bases. Per germline, CDR1 SGDLS and CDR2 YYNGEE. This chain joins TRBV9 and TRBJ2-7; 7 nucleotides align to TRBD2. The material sequenced was peripheral blood. The receptor was isolated from a human donor in a cohort sampled during active COVID-19. Here the CDR3 DNA reads TGTGCCAGCAGCGGCACTAGCGTGGGGGAGCAGTACTTC. Its protein product is CASSGTSVGEQYF.